The entry below describes one T cell receptor beta chain. The sample comes from a study of cytomegalovirus exposure and HLA in healthy donors. PCR primers comprised 60 Vbeta and 13 Jbeta primers. The method was immunoSEQ multiplex PCR; TCRdb's version includes in-frame clones alone and lacks a portion of them. The sample yields more than 85,000 clones, 76% seen once. Source material: PBMCs. This sequence originates from a man between 25 and 39 years old in good health and CMV-seropositive.

The DNA for the CDR3 is TGTGCCAGCAGTGAACATAAGGGGCTGGTTTGGTATGGCTACACCTTC. This codes for CASSEHKGLVWYGYTF. The chain has TRBV6-1 and TRBJ1-2; tentative D call: TRBD1 (5 bases). Germline CDR1 and CDR2: MNHNS and SASEGT. Trimming left V 2 bases short and J 5 bases short, with 18 bases between. The CDR3 spans 16 residues.